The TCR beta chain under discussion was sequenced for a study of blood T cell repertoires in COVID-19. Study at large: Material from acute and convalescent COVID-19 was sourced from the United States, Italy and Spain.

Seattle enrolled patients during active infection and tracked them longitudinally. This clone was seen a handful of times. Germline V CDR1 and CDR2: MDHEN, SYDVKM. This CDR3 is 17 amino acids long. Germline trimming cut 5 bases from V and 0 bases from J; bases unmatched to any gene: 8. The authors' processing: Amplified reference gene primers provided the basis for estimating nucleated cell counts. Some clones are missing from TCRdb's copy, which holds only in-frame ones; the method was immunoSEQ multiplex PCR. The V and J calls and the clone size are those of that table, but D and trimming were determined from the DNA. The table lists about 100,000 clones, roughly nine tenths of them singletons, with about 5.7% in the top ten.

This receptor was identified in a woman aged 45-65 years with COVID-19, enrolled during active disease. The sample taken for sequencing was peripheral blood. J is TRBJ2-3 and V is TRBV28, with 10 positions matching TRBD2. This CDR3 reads CASSPAIAGGSTDTQYF. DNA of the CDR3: TGTGCCAGCAGTCCGGCAATAGCGGGGGGTAGCACAGATACGCAGTATTTT.